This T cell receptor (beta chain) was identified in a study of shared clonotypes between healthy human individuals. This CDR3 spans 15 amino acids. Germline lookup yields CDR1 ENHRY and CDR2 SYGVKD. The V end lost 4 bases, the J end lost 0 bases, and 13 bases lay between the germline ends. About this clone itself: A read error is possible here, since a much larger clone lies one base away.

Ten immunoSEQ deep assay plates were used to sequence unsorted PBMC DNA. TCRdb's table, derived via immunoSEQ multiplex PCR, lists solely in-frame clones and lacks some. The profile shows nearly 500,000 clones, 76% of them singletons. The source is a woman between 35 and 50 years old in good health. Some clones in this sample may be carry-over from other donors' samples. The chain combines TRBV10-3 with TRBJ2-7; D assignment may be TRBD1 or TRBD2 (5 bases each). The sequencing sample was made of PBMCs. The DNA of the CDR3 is TGTGCCATCAGTGGCTGGGACGCTAGCTCCTACGAGCAGTACTTC. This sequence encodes CAISGWDASSYEQYF.